This record concerns one T cell receptor beta chain sequence. The sample holds a few counts of this clone. Its cognate antigen has yet to be identified. In this entry, gene names and germline sequences are mouse ones. The read finishes 4 residues shy of the CDR3 end, and the germline J gene is used to complete it. These data originate in a study of CD8+ T cells in alopecia areata (dated by TCRdb to between 2018 and 2020). General notes on the study: Female C3H/HeJ recipients, 7-10 weeks old, were grafted with skin from C3H/HeJ donors with spontaneous alopecia (roughly 6-13 months old). The study used high-throughput TCRbeta sequencing to examine T cell clonal expansion in alopecia areata, in both the C3H/HeJ mouse model and human patients. In humans, TCRbeta sequencing was performed on scalp tissue and on sorted CD4+ and CD8+ peripheral blood T cells from healthy controls and from patients with patchy or totalis/universalis alopecia areata. Scalp clonality was compared among normal scalp (n=4), patchy alopecia areata scalp (n=8), and alopecia totalis/universalis scalp (n=8). RNA came from the PAXgene miRNA kit for fixed scalp, the miRNeasy kit for PBMCs, and the RNeasy kit for mouse skin. immunoSEQ multiplex PCR using 35 Vbeta forward primers and 13 Jbeta reverse primers was used to amplify TCRbeta CDR3 regions. What the work shows at the level of the full study, not this receptor alone: Lesional scalp, especially in alopecia totalis/universalis, showed higher clonality and more expanded CD8+ clones than normal scalp, suggesting antigenic drive. TCR sequences shared between patients were less clear than in mice, possibly partly because of HLA diversity in the patient population. Unlike mouse skin, where gammadelta T cells dominate, normal human skin contains resident alphabeta T cells that get sequenced too, which complicates analysis of the scalp TCR repertoire.

Unmatched junction bases come to 3, with V trimmed by 2 bases and J by 0 bases. Per the germline V gene, NNHDY is the CDR1 and SYVADS is the CDR2. Inclusive of the bounding cysteine and phenylalanine, the CDR3 is 17 residues long. The 39 bases shown cover part of the CDR3, and their frame starts at base 1. The protocol used for the library was the immunoSEQ multiplex PCR assay. RNA was extracted from all samples and reverse transcribed into cDNA as template for TCR sequencing. First-strand cDNA was synthesized with SuperScript III using a 2:1 mix of oligo-dT and random hexamers. A synthetic immune receptor repertoire was used to gauge amplification bias, and whatever bias remained was removed computationally. Sequencing of the libraries was done on Illumina HiSeq with 60 bp reads that cover the CDR3, reading from J toward V. Turning to the authors' computational methods: After raw reads were preprocessed to remove errors, the CDR3 was defined following IMGT conventions as running from the conserved cysteine to phenylalanine. To get clonality, Shannon entropy was normalized by log2 of the number of productive unique TCRs and the result was subtracted from 1. Scalp TCRbeta sequences were cross-referenced with sorted blood CD4 and CD8 repertoires so that the CD4 or CD8 identity of scalp clones could be inferred. Drawn from immuneACCESS, this table holds only the in-frame rearrangements with V and J called that TCRdb kept. Clones are partly lost; checked studies trace under half to an unresolved V gene and leave the rest unexplained. V, J and clone size reflect that table, while D and trimming were determined from the DNA. In this sample, about 120,000 clones appear, none counted once only. The ten largest clonotypes hold about 20% of the sample.

The clonotype originates from a C3H/HeJ mouse with alopecia areata. Mice of this strain carry the MHC haplotype H2-k. The rearranged chain carries TRBV13-3 and TRBJ2-2; 11 nucleotides in the junction match TRBD2. Sequenced material: lesional skin. The CDR3 region has the sequence CASSEWDWGTNTGQLYF. Incomplete CDR3 DNA: TGTGCCAGCAGTGAGTGGGACTGGGGGACAAACACCGGG.